These 5 T cell receptor beta chains were all obtained from the same sample, sequenced in a study of shared clonotypes between healthy human individuals. Some clones are missing from TCRdb's copy, which holds only in-frame ones; the method was immunoSEQ multiplex PCR. The repertoire holds around 2,000,000 clones, with about 95% as singletons. Cells designated naive CD8 were CD45RO-negative and were positively selected for CCR7, with terminally differentiated effector memory CD45RA+ cells excluded. Sequenced: naive CD8+ T cells sorted from blood. The receptors were gathered from a young man in good health.

In this sample, this clone turned up once. V gene TRBV25-1 combines with J gene TRBJ1-4, with D possibly TRBD1 on 5 matching bases. From germline, CDR1 is MGHDK and CDR2 SYGVNS. V was shortened by 2 bases and J by 8 bases, with 12 bases between the two germline ends. The CDR3 is 14 amino acids. Here the CDR3 DNA reads TGTGCCAGCAGTGAAGGGTCCGGGGCAGAAAAACTGTTTTTT. Protein: CASSEGSGAEKLFF.

The J gene is TRBJ2-2, the V gene TRBV6-5, with TRBD2 matching over 9 bases. Trimming cost V 4 bases and J 7 bases; bases outside gene matches: 10. The CDR3 sequence is 16 residues long. CDR1 and CDR2 from the germline V gene are MNHEY and SVGAGI. CDR3 sequence: CASSSEVAGDGGELFF. CDR3 DNA: TGTGCCAGCAGTTCCGAGGTAGCGGGAGATGGCGGGGAGCTGTTTTTT.

The V call is TRBV4-3, the J call TRBJ2-7, with a weak D call TRBD1 (5 bases). Trimming cost V 6 bases and J 4 bases, with 13 bases left between them. The CDR3 has 13 amino acids. Germline V gene sequence: CDR1 LGHNA, CDR2 YSLEER. The CDR3 is CASSHSRGYEQYF. The CDR3 nucleotides are TGCGCCAGCAGTCATTCAAGGGGTTACGAGCAGTACTTC.

This chain uses TRBV11-2 with TRBJ1-1, with 11 bases that match TRBD1. The CDR3 spans 16 residues. V was clipped by 2 bases and J by 3 bases; unmatched bases: 5. CDR1 and CDR2 (germline): SGHAT, FQNNGV. The CDR3 DNA follows: TGTGCCAGCAGCTTAAACCCGGGACAGGGGGACACTGAAGCTTTCTTT. Translating it yields CASSLNPGQGDTEAFF.

With regard to this clone: Other nucleotide sequences from this sample produce the same CDR3. The chain links TRBV7-9 to TRBJ2-3; the D is unclear. CDR1 and CDR2 (germline): SEHNR, FQNEAQ (reference sequence). The CDR3 covers 14 residues. Trimming pared 0 bases from V and 4 bases from J, leaving 8 bases between. CDR3 sequence reads: CASSLALAPDTQYF. The CDR3 DNA is TGTGCCAGCAGCTTAGCCTTAGCTCCAGATACGCAGTATTTT. Full variable domain (missing parts from reference TRBV7-9 and TRBJ2-3): DTGVSQNPRHKITKRGQNVTFRCDPISEHNRLYWYRQTLGQGPEFLTYFQNEAQLEKSRLLSDRFSAERPKGSFSTLEIQRTEQGDSAMYLCASSLALAPDTQYFGPGTRLTVL.